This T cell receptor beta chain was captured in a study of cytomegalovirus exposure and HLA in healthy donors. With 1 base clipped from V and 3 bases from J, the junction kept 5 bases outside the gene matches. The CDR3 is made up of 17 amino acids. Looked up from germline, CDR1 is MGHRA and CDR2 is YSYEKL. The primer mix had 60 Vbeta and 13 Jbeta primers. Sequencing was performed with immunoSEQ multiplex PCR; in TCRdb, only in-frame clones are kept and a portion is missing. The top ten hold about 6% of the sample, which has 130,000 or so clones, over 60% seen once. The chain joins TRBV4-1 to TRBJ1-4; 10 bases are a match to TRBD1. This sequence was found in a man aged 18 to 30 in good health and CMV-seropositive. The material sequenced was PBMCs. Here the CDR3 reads CASSQGQGAAANEKLFF. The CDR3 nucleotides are TGCGCCAGCAGCCAAGGACAGGGGGCGGCGGCTAATGAAAAACTGTTTTTT.